This T cell receptor (beta chain) was sequenced for a study of T-cell reconstitution after alpha-beta-depleted transplantation in children. With respect to this clonotype: The missing conserved phenylalanine or tryptophan at the end of this CDR3 makes a read error likely.

Germline CDR1 and CDR2: KGHDR and SFDVKD. The V and J ends lost 9 bases and 0 bases respectively, with 19 bases between them. This CDR3 has 17 residues. This sample's TCRbeta library carried unique molecular identifier barcodes. TCRdb processed the PCR reads anew with MiXCR; each CDR3 protein has one entry. This table holds some 400,000 distinct CDR3 sequences, about a fifth found once. The specimen was PBMCs from the stem cell graft donor, collected from the stem cell graft. The sequence was obtained from a human donor who donated a stem cell graft to a child with acute myeloid leukemia. The chain combines TRBV24-1 with TRBJ1-4, with D tentatively TRBD1 (5 bases). The CDR3 reads CATPRAGRRATNEKLFC. In nucleotides, the CDR3 is TGTGCCACCCCACGGGCAGGGCGGAGGGCAACTAATGAAAAACTGTTTTGT.